Presented here are 20 T cell receptor beta chains from one specimen sequenced in a study of blood T cell repertoires in COVID-19. The assay was immunoSEQ multiplex PCR, and TCRdb's table has in-frame clones only and misses some. The sample includes over 250,000 clones, about 90% seen only once; the top ten take around 1.5%. Input material: peripheral blood. Receptor source: a woman in her 40s who had recovered from COVID-19.

The J gene is TRBJ2-5, the V gene TRBV4-3; the D gene is possibly TRBD1 (6 bases). The tail of the sequence fits TRBJ2-7 better, so the J call may be wrong. Germline CDR1 is LGHNA and CDR2 is YSLEER. The CDR3 loop spans 15 amino acids. CDR3 coding DNA: TGCGCCAGCAGCCAACAGGGGTATTCCGACTACGAGCAGTACTTC. It is translated as CASSQQGYSDYEQYF.

J is TRBJ1-2 and V is TRBV27; 9 bases match TRBD1. V lost 6 bases to trimming and J lost 3 bases; unmatched junction nucleotides: 8. Germline V CDR1 and CDR2: MNHEY, SMNVEV (reference sequence). This CDR3 is 15 amino acids long. The DNA of the CDR3 is TGTGCCAGCAGACCGAACACAGGGGGCGACTATGGCTACACCTTC. It translates to CASRPNTGGDYGYTF.

This clone came up many times. The chain employs TRBV7-3 and TRBJ2-3, with 7 bases that match TRBD1. In germline, CDR1 is SGHTA, CDR2 FQGTGA. This CDR3 contains 18 residues. With 5 bases clipped from V and 3 bases from J, the junction kept 17 bases outside the gene matches. The CDR3 here is CASSQRPPGGRWTDTQYF. DNA for the CDR3: TGTGCCAGCAGCCAACGGCCTCCAGGGGGTAGGTGGACAGATACGCAGTATTTT.

This chain links TRBV7-3 with TRBJ1-1, with a weak D call TRBD1 (6 bases). From germline, CDR1 is SGHTA and CDR2 FQGTGA. The CDR3 has 13 residues. The V end lost 5 bases, the J end lost 1 base, and 8 bases lay between the germline ends. CDR3 region: CASSRDTNTEAFF. The CDR3 coding sequence is TGTGCCAGCAGCCGGGACACGAACACTGAAGCTTTCTTT.

The CDR3 DNA is TGCGCCAGCAGCCAACCCGGGGGGGGAGAGACCCAGTACTTC. Amino acid sequence: CASSQPGGGETQYF. The chain is built from TRBV4-1 and TRBJ2-5, with 8 bases matching TRBD2. Germline V gives CDR1 MGHRA, CDR2 YSYEKL. This CDR3 comprises 14 residues. V dropped 2 bases and J dropped 4; count of bases not matched to a gene: 3.

This clone was observed a single time. J is TRBJ2-5 and V is TRBV10-2; 7 bases agree with TRBD2. J lost 5 bases, V lost 2 bases, and 5 bases had no gene match. CDR1 is WSHSY and CDR2 is SAAADI in the germline V gene. The CDR3 runs to 14 residues. The CDR3 protein is CASSERGDGETQYF. The DNA for the CDR3 is TGCGCCAGCAGTGAGCGGGGGGACGGGGAGACCCAGTACTTC.

The V gene is TRBV19, the J gene TRBJ1-1; 9 nucleotides align to TRBD1. J was trimmed by 0 bases and V by 7 bases; bases with no gene match: 6. Germline V CDR1 and CDR2: LNHDA, SQIVND (reference sequence). The CDR3 has 15 amino acids. The CDR3 spells CASTTGTGLNTEAFF. In DNA, the CDR3 is TGTGCCAGTACAACCGGGACAGGGCTGAACACTGAAGCTTTCTTT.

V gene TRBV5-1 combines with J gene TRBJ2-1; TRBD2 matches 10 bases. V shed 5 bases and J 4 bases; nucleotides not matched to a gene: 3. The CDR3 contains 14 residues. Germline V CDR1 and CDR2: SGHRS, YFSETQ. The CDR3: CASRTSGFYNEQFF. CDR3 in DNA: TGCGCCAGCAGGACTAGCGGGTTTTACAATGAGCAGTTCTTC.

V is TRBV15 and J is TRBJ1-5, with D possibly TRBD1 on 5 matching bases. The CDR3 extends over 12 amino acids. The V and J ends lost 5 bases and 5 bases respectively, with 7 bases between them. Per the germline V gene, CDR1 is LNHNV and CDR2 is YYDKDF (reference sequence). The CDR3 sequence: CATSRGYQPQHF. As DNA, the CDR3 is TGTGCCACCAGCCGGGGGTATCAGCCCCAGCATTTT.

Remarks on this clone: The sample has other DNA sequences that encode this CDR3 too. This sequence joins TRBV5-1 and TRBJ1-4; possibly TRBD1 for D (6 bases). Germline CDR1 reads SGHRS; CDR2 reads YFSETQ. V was trimmed by 3 bases and J by 1 base, leaving 7 bases between them. The CDR3 length is 14 residues. In DNA form, the CDR3 reads TGCGCCAGCAGCTCACAGGGAACTAATGAAAAACTGTTTTTT. Protein sequence: CASSSQGTNEKLFF.

V is TRBV21-1 and J is TRBJ1-4. TRBV21-1 represents a pseudogene. CDR3 length: 14 residues. The CDR3: CASSKEREGEKLFF. The CDR3 bases are TGTGCCAGCAGCAAAGAGAGGGAGGGTGAAAAACTGTTTTTT.

The rearrangement links TRBV7-9 to TRBJ1-1; D ambiguous. Germline lookup yields CDR1 SEHNR and CDR2 FQNEAQ (reference sequence). Between the trimmed V and J ends, which lost 5 bases and 2 bases, there was a span of 9 bases. CDR3 length: 13 amino acids. CDR3 sequence: CASSTQPNTEAFF. The CDR3 coding sequence is TGTGCCAGCAGCACACAGCCTAACACTGAAGCTTTCTTT.

This sequence joins TRBV5-1 and TRBJ2-1; 11 positions match TRBD2. Germline CDR1 and CDR2: SGHRS and YFSETQ. The V gene end was trimmed by 4 bases and the J gene end by 7 bases; junction bases not matched to a gene: 7. The CDR3 contains 15 residues. CDR3 in amino acids: CASSPGTSGYNEQFF. The CDR3 DNA reads TGCGCCAGCAGCCCCGGGACTAGCGGTTATAATGAGCAGTTCTTC.

This chain uses TRBV5-6 with TRBJ1-2, with a possible D match to TRBD1 (6 bases). The V end was cut by 0 bases, the J end by 1 base, with 16 bases between. The CDR3 contains 17 residues. Germline loops: CDR1 SGHDT, CDR2 YYEEEE. CDR3 residues: CASSLGQVGALNYGYTF. CDR3 nucleotide sequence: TGTGCCAGCAGCTTGGGCCAGGTGGGGGCGCTTAACTATGGCTACACCTTC.

The chain is built from TRBV27 and TRBJ1-6; unclear D gene. V was shortened by 2 bases and J by 6 bases, with 14 bases between the two germline ends. The CDR3 loop spans 16 amino acids. Germline V gives CDR1 MNHEY, CDR2 SMNVEV (reference sequence). The CDR3 DNA is TGTGCCAGCAGTTTAGGATCAGGAATGTCTAATTCACCCCTCCACTTT. It translates to CASSLGSGMSNSPLHF.

V usage is TRBV5-8 and J usage is TRBJ2-2; 9 bases agree with TRBD1. Trimming took 3 bases from V and 6 from J; bases not matched to a gene: 6. The CDR3 is 15 residues long. CDR1 SGHTS and CDR2 YDEGEE come from the germline V gene. CDR3 sequence: CASSSEQGAAGELFF. In DNA form, the CDR3 reads TGTGCCAGCAGCTCTGAACAGGGGGCTGCCGGGGAGCTGTTTTTT.

V gene TRBV6-5 combines with J gene TRBJ1-6, with 7 bases fitting TRBD1. CDR3 length: 15 residues. V shed 5 bases, J shed 7 bases, and the junction held 8 bases outside the gene matches. CDR1 is MNHEY, CDR2 SVGAGI, per germline. The chain's CDR3 is CASSRQGIYNSPLHF. CDR3 DNA sequence: TGTGCCAGCAGTAGACAGGGTATCTACAATTCACCCCTCCACTTT.

CDR3 sequence (DNA): TGTGCCAGCAGTTTGAGCATCCGGGACAGTTCTTCCACCCAGCATTTT. It yields the protein CASSLSIRDSSSTQHF. This rearrangement joins TRBV27 to TRBJ1-5, with 7 bases identical to TRBD1. V lost 3 bases to trimming and J lost 11 bases; unmatched junction nucleotides: 16. The length of the CDR3 is 16 residues. In germline, CDR1 is MNHEY, CDR2 SMNVEV (reference sequence).

The V call is TRBV5-1, the J call TRBJ1-2; D possibly corresponds to TRBD1 (5 bases). CDR3 length equals 13 residues. The germline CDR1 and CDR2 sequences are SGHRS and YFSETQ. Trimming pared 5 bases from V and 4 bases from J, leaving 12 bases between. The CDR3 DNA reads TGCGCCAGCAGACGCGACAGTCGCTATGGCTACACCTTC. It is translated as CASRRDSRYGYTF.

V and J are TRBV12-5 and TRBJ1-1, with unresolved D. The CDR3 is 14 amino acids. Looked up from germline, CDR1 is LGHNT and CDR2 is FRNRAP. Between the trimmed V and J ends, which lost 2 bases and 0 bases, there was a span of 7 bases. The CDR3 DNA reads as TGTGCTAGTGGTTTGACAGCCGTGAACACTGAAGCTTTCTTT. Amino acids: CASGLTAVNTEAFF.